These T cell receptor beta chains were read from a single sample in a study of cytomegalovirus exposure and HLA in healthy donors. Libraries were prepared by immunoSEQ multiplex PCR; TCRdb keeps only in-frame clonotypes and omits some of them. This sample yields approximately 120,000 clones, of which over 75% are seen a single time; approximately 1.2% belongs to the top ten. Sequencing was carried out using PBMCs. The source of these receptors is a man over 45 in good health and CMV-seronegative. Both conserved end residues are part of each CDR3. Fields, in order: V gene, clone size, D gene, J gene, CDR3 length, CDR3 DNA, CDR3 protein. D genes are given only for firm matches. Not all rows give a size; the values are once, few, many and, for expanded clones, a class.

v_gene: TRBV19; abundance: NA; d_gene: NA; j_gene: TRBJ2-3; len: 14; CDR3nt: TGTGCCAGTAGTATACGGGGTCCCACAGATACGCAGTATTTT; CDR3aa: CASSIRGPTDTQYF
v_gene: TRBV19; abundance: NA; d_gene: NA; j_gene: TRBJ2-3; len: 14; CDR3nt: TGTGCCAGTAGTATGGGAGGAGGCGTGGATACGCAGTATTTT; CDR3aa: CASSMGGGVDTQYF
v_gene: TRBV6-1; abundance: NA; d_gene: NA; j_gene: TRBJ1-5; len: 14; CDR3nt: TGTGCCAGCCGAAGTACAGGGCCAAATCAGCCCCAGCATTTT; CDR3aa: CASRSTGPNQPQHF
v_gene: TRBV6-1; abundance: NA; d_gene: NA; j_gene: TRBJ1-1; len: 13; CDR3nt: TGTGCCAGCAGCGCTACCGAGGGCACTGAAGCTTTCTTT; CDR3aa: CASSATEGTEAFF
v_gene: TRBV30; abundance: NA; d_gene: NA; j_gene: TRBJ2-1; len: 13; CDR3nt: TGTGCCTGGAGTCCCCCGTACTTTGGTGAGCAGTTCTTC; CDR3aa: CAWSPPYFGEQFF
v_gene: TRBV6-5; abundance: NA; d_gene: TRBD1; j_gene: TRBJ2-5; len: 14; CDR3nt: TGTGCCAGCAGTTACTCCCGGGACAGGGATCCCCAGTACTTC; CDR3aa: CASSYSRDRDPQYF
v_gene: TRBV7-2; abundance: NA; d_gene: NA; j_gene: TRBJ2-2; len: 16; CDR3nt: TGTGCCAGCAGCCCCCCGACAACTAGGACTACCGGGGAGCTGTTTTTT; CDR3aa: CASSPPTTRTTGELFF
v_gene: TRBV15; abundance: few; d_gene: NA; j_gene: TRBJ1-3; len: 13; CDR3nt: TGTGCCACCAGCAGAGATTTCCGGGGCACCATATATTTT; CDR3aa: CATSRDFRGTIYF
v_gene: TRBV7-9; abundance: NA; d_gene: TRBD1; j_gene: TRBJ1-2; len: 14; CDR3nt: TGTGCCAGCAGTCCGGGACAGGGGGTCTATGGCTACACCTTC; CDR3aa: CASSPGQGVYGYTF
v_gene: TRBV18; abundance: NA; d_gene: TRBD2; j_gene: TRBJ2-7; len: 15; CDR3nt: TGTGCCAGCTCACCAGGGGGGACTAGCGGGAGCGTTCAGTACTTC; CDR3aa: CASSPGGTSGSVQYF
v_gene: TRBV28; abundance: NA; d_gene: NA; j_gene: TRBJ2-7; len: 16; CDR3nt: TGTGCCAGCAGTCCCTCCATGCGCGGGCGGGCCTACGAGCAGTACTTC; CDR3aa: CASSPSMRGRAYEQYF
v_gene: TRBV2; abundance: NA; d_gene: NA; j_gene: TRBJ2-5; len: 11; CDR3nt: TGTGCCAGCAGGGCTCAAGAGACCCAGTACTTC; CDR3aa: CASRAQETQYF